The sequence of this T cell receptor beta chain was determined in a study of T-cell memory formation after mild COVID-19. Study-level results: CD4+ bias marked clones expanding day 15 to 37, unlike balanced contracting clones.

TCRdb reanalysed the 5' RACE reads using MiXCR and keeps one entry per CDR3 protein. The sample contains under 40,000 distinct CDR3 sequences, 7.7% of which appear only once. V was shortened by 5 bases and J by 6 bases, with 17 bases between the two germline ends. The CDR3 spans 14 residues. The germline V gene has CDR1 DFQATT and CDR2 SNEGSKA (reference sequence). This clonotype was seen repeatedly, ten times or more. What it recognizes is unknown. The J gene is TRBJ2-1, the V gene TRBV20-1; the D call may be TRBD1 or TRBD2 (5 bases each). The sequence derives from a man aged 18 to 35 who had mild COVID-19 (a few samples of this study predate the infection). Cell type and time point are not known. The sample was PBMCs or a T cell subset sorted from them (not recorded which). CDR3 in amino acids: CSADPLGVGNEQFF. The CDR3 nucleotides are TGCAGTGCTGACCCCTTGGGGGTGGGCAATGAGCAGTTCTTC.